One sample yielded the 15 T cell receptor beta chains listed below, sequenced in a study of cytomegalovirus exposure and HLA in healthy donors. A multiplex PCR was run with 60 Vbeta primers and 13 Jbeta primers. Data came from immunoSEQ multiplex PCR; TCRdb stores just in-frame clones and leaves some out. The table shows about 200,000 clones, with 65% to 90% occurring only once. The sample comprised PBMCs. The source is a woman aged 45-65 years in good health and CMV-seronegative.

The rearrangement joins TRBV5-1 to TRBJ2-2, with TRBD2 matching over 12 bases. CDR1 SGHRS and CDR2 YFSETQ come from the germline V gene. V shed 1 base and J 6 bases; nucleotides not matched to a gene: 4. The CDR3 runs to 16 residues. The CDR3 DNA reads as TGCGCCAGCAGCTTGCAAGGACTAGCGGGACCCGGGGAGCTGTTTTTT. Translated, it gives CASSLQGLAGPGELFF.

The V gene is TRBV5-1, the J gene TRBJ2-7; D perhaps matches TRBD2 (6 bases). Germline CDR1 reads SGHRS; CDR2 reads YFSETQ. The CDR3 is 13 residues long. Trimming left V 4 bases short and J 4 bases short, with 12 bases between. Here the CDR3 reads CASSPTEGYEQYF. DNA of the CDR3: TGCGCCAGCAGCCCAACGGAGGGGTACGAGCAGTACTTC.

V and J are TRBV7-8 and TRBJ2-5; TRBD1 agrees at 8 bases. The CDR3 extends over 15 amino acids. V trimming: 3 bases; J trimming: 5 bases; junction bases outside the gene matches: 8. Germline loops: CDR1 SGHVS, CDR2 FQNEAQ. The CDR3 region has the DNA TGTGCCAGCAGCTTGAACAGGGGGTATCGCGAGACCCAGTACTTC. Translation: CASSLNRGYRETQYF.

The chain joins TRBV10-3 to TRBJ1-5; 7 bases fit TRBD1. From germline, CDR1 is ENHRY and CDR2 SYGVKD. This CDR3 has 14 amino acids. With V trimmed by 1 base and J by 7 bases, 4 bases remained unmatched. The CDR3 protein is CAISEYRGTQPQHF. As DNA, the CDR3 is TGTGCCATCAGTGAGTACAGGGGTACCCAGCCCCAGCATTTT.

The chain uses TRBV19 and TRBJ2-2; D unclear. Germline assignment: CDR1 LNHDA and CDR2 SQIVND (reference sequence). The CDR3 is 13 amino acids. V dropped 3 bases and J dropped 6 bases, with 8 bases sitting between them. CDR3 loop: CASSISSSGELFF. In nucleotides, the CDR3 is TGTGCCAGTAGTATTAGTAGCTCCGGGGAGCTGTTTTTT.

The genes are TRBV28 and TRBJ2-3; a weak D match, TRBD2 (6 bases). The germline gives CDR1 MDHEN, CDR2 SYDVKM. The CDR3 consists of 15 residues. V dropped 2 bases and J dropped 9 bases, with 18 bases sitting between them. CDR3 amino acids: CASSLRAGKVETQYF. Written as DNA, the CDR3 is TGTGCCAGCAGTTTACGGGCGGGGAAGGTAGAAACGCAGTATTTT.

The chain links TRBV27 to TRBJ2-1, with D possibly TRBD2 on 6 matching bases. The germline gives CDR1 MNHEY, CDR2 SMNVEV (reference sequence). The CDR3 runs to 15 residues. Trimming pared 7 bases from V and 5 bases from J, leaving 18 bases between. CDR3 amino acids: CASTFSWLANNEQFF. The CDR3 DNA reads TGTGCCAGCACCTTTTCCTGGCTAGCGAACAATGAGCAGTTCTTC.

The V call is TRBV19, the J call TRBJ2-7, with a weak D call TRBD2 (7 bases). V lost 6 bases and J lost 1, with 13 bases in between. Germline CDR1 reads LNHDA; CDR2 reads SQIVND (reference sequence). This CDR3 is built from 14 residues. CDR3 in DNA: TGTGCCAGTAGGGACAGTAGCGGGTCCTACGAGCAGTACTTC. Translated, it gives CASRDSSGSYEQYF.

The CDR3 loop is CSVLSGHNQPQHF. In nucleotides, the CDR3 is TGCAGCGTTCTTTCAGGCCACAATCAGCCCCAGCATTTT. V is TRBV29-1 and J is TRBJ1-5; D ambiguous. Germline V gene lookup returns CDR1 SQVTM and CDR2 ANQGSEA. Trimming took off 5 bases at V and 3 bases at J, with 11 bases between the two ends. The CDR3 has 13 amino acids. Full variable domain (remainder filled in from reference TRBV29-1 and TRBJ1-5): SAVISQKPSRDICQRGTSLTIQCQVDSQVTMMFWYRQQPGQSLTLIATANQGSEATYESGFVIDKFPISRPNLTFSTLTVSNMSPEDSSIYLCSVLSGHNQPQHFGDGTRLSIL.

The CDR3 DNA reads as TGTGCCAGCACAGTCACAGGGGATAGCAATCAGCCCCAGCATTTT. Protein product: CASTVTGDSNQPQHF. V usage is TRBV6-5 and J usage is TRBJ1-5, with 7 positions matching TRBD1. The CDR3 runs 15 residues. Germline V gene sequence: CDR1 MNHEY, CDR2 SVGAGI. Germline trimming cut 7 bases from V and 0 bases from J; bases unmatched to any gene: 6.

The chain combines TRBV19 with TRBJ2-2; D is perhaps TRBD1 (7 bases). Trimming took off 6 bases at V and 7 bases at J, with 15 bases between the two ends. This CDR3 comprises 14 residues. Germline CDR1 LNHDA, CDR2 SQIVND (reference sequence). CDR3 in DNA: TGTGCCAGTAGGGAGAGGGGGCGGGGCGGGGAGCTGTTTTTT. Its protein is CASRERGRGGELFF. Drawing the rest from reference TRBV19 and TRBJ2-2, the complete variable domain is DGGITQSPKYLFRKEGQNVTLSCEQNLNHDAMYWYRQDPGQGLRLIYYSQIVNDFQKGDIAEGYSVSREKKESFPLTVTSAQKNPTAFYLCASRERGRGGELFFGEGSRLTVL.

This chain connects TRBV5-8 to TRBJ1-2, with 7 bases lining up with TRBD1. V shed 4 bases and J 3 bases; nucleotides not matched to a gene: 3. The germline V gene encodes CDR1 SGHTS and CDR2 YDEGEE. This CDR3 contains 13 residues. CDR3 sequence reads: CASSPTGHYGYTF. The CDR3 bases are TGTGCCAGCAGCCCGACAGGGCACTATGGCTACACCTTC.

The chain couples TRBV6-1 to TRBJ1-2; a possible D gene is TRBD1 (5 bases). The CDR3 covers 13 residues. Between the trimmed V and J ends, which lost 3 bases and 7 bases, there was a span of 12 bases. Germline CDR1 and CDR2: MNHNS and SASEGT. CDR3 residues: CASSDLLGAGYTF. The CDR3 coding sequence is TGTGCCAGCAGTGATTTATTAGGGGCTGGCTACACCTTC.

Notes on this clone: The junction shows a germline mismatch at one end, possibly a read error. The chain joins TRBV7-9 to TRBJ1-1; TRBD1 aligns across 8 bases. The CDR3 is made up of 14 amino acids. Germline V gives CDR1 SEHNR, CDR2 FQNEAQ (reference sequence). The CDR3 coding sequence is TGTTCCAGCAGCCGAGACAGGGGAAGAACTGAAGCTTTCTTT. This gives the protein CSSSRDRGRTEAFF.

The chain carries TRBV9 and TRBJ1-5; TRBD1 is a possible D gene (6 bases). The CDR3 is made up of 15 amino acids. Germline CDR1 SGDLS, CDR2 YYNGEE. Trimming removed 1 base from V and 6 bases from J, with 14 bases in between. The CDR3 here is CASSVSGQGFQPQHF. The CDR3 nucleotides are TGTGCCAGCAGCGTATCCGGCCAGGGGTTTCAGCCCCAGCATTTT.